What follows describes a single TCR beta chain. This clonotype was observed at least ten times. The specificity of this receptor is unknown. Base qualities are missing; no much larger clone stands one base away. Every donor in the study was a healthy Caucasian. The twin cohort consisted of three pairs of female monozygotic twins, all aged about 18 to 30 years. Positive isolation kits from Invitrogen were used to isolate CD4+ and CD8+ T cell populations. The sample is drawn from a study of identical twins (dated by TCRdb to about 2016). Some background on the complete study: TCR alpha and beta repertoires from monozygotic twins, unrelated adults of various ages and cord blood were deep-sequenced to test whether fetal clonotypes persist. To rule out contamination, replicate twin experiments were performed at different times with different library preparation protocols. Results and caveats for the whole study, not just this receptor: The excess sharing between twins in beta out-of-frame sequences was weaker because fewer shared sequences reduced the signal-to-noise ratio. Compared with coincidental sharing between unrelated individuals, out-of-frame TCR alpha sequences shared between twins had an excess of sequences with low generation probability. Because the same donors could not be followed over many years, the conclusions depended on cross-sectional statistical analysis. In monozygotic twins, recombination models systematically underestimated out-of-frame TCR alpha sharing, but the models matched the sharing seen between unrelated individuals. Fewer insertions were carried by abundant cord blood beta clonotypes, a similar but weaker trend appeared in young adult naive repertoires, and no such trend appeared in memory repertoires. Invariant T cells such as MAIT and iNKT could partly confound zero-insertion analyses, though diverse VJ usage argued against this for most clonotypes.

Library method: 5' RACE. Sequenced using an Illumina HiSeq 2000. A universal primer binding site was added through template switching, and the final cDNA carried a unique molecular identifier so that TCR cDNA molecules could be counted accurately. First-strand cDNA for TCR alpha and beta chains was synthesized from specific primers in the conserved constant-segment region. To control for contamination, every cDNA library was double barcoded, receiving both a SMART-Mk sample barcode and Illumina barcodes. Two successive PCR steps introduced TruSeq adapter sequences along with Illumina sample barcodes. TCR alpha and beta cDNA libraries were sequenced on the Illumina HiSeq platform with custom primers. Turning to the authors' computational methods: Unique molecular identifiers were extracted from raw reads with MiGEC, and CDR3 positions were determined with MiXCR. For each individual, recombination models were inferred using an EM algorithm with the repgenHMM and IGoR tools. Shared clonotype analysis was performed with the tcR package in R, normalizing sharing by the product of cloneset sizes. Out-of-frame nonproductive sequences were analyzed to study raw recombination free of thymic and clonal selection effects. Through fastp at Q25 and MiXCR, TCRdb rebuilt clones from the public reads, retaining in-frame beta chains. Every CDR3 protein is listed once, alongside the most common genes and DNA of its rows. TCRdb, not the authors, supplied the V and J calls. The sample table lists about 340,000 distinct CDR3 sequences, more than 9% of them with a count of one. The top ten clones comprise around 7.2% of the sample.

As encoded in the germline V gene, CDR1 is SGDLS while CDR2 is YYNGEE. Between the V and J ends, shortened by 2 bases and 3 bases respectively, the junction contains 15 bases. The CDR3 starts with the cysteine, ends with the phenylalanine, and has 16 residues. Only the CDR3 part of the read is kept: 48 bases, read in frame from the first base. This sample also appeared in a second study, on yellow fever vaccine responses in identical twins. The second investigation adds: The T cell response to vaccination in identical twins was reported by the authors to appear partly convergent and partly personalized. The study precisely tracked vaccine-responding T cell clones in identical twins.

Input material: CD8+ T cells sorted from blood. The chain couples TRBV9 to TRBJ2-1, with TRBD1 tentatively as D gene (5 bases match). The sequence was obtained from a woman aged 18-35 years in good health. The CDR3 protein: CASSVDDRVFYNEQFF. The DNA is as follows: TGTGCCAGCAGCGTGGACGACAGAGTCTTCTACAATGAGCAGTTCTTC.